The entry that follows covers one TCR beta chain sequence. The V end lost 0 bases, the J end lost 3 bases, and 15 bases lay between the germline ends. The germline CDR1 and CDR2 sequences are MNHEY and SVGEGT. There are 17 residues in the CDR3. The data stem from a study of blood T cell repertoires in COVID-19. As for the study in general: Sample material is recorded as cDNA or gDNA derived from T cells, B-cell-depleted T cells, or PBMCs.

Method: immunoSEQ multiplex PCR; TCRdb's copy keeps in-frame clones and lacks some. The sample carries nearly 200,000 clones, around 85% recorded once. Patients at the Seattle site were enrolled during active infection and followed longitudinally. This sequence joins TRBV6-2 or TRBV6-3 and TRBJ1-5, with TRBD1 as a possible D gene (6 bases). This receptor was obtained from a man aged 60-69 years with COVID-19, enrolled during active disease. Specimen: peripheral blood. This CDR3 is CASSYSIGQGLNQPQHF. The CDR3 DNA is TGTGCCAGCAGTTACTCGATAGGCCAGGGGCTCAATCAGCCCCAGCATTTT.